One sample yielded the 20 T cell receptor beta chains listed below, sequenced in a study of T cell responses to AZD1222 COVID-19 vaccine. The repertoire was sequenced with immunoSEQ multiplex PCR; TCRdb's copy has only in-frame clones and lacks some. The top ten hold around 7.8% of the sample, which has some 64,000 clones, roughly 84% seen once. The material was peripheral blood, obtained on day 0 of AZD1222 vaccination. The receptors here all came from an adult in good health.

The V call is TRBV3-1 (or the pseudogene TRBV3-2), the J call TRBJ2-7; unclear D gene. CDR3 size: 14 residues. Germline V gene data show CDR1 as LGHDT and CDR2 as YNNKEL (reference sequence). V was cut by 0 bases and J by 1 base, with 7 bases left in between. In DNA form, the CDR3 reads TGTGCCAGCAGCCAAGACAGCGCTTCCTACGAGCAGTACTTC. Its translation is CASSQDSASYEQYF.

The chain joins TRBV6-1 to TRBJ1-2; D is ambiguous. Trimming took off 2 bases at V and 5 bases at J, with 12 bases between the two ends. The CDR3 covers 14 residues. Germline CDR1 reads MNHNS; CDR2 reads SASEGT. This CDR3 is CASSEHRAGYGYTF. In nucleotides, the CDR3 is TGTGCCAGCAGTGAACATCGGGCAGGTTATGGCTACACCTTC.

The V and J genes are TRBV4-1 and TRBJ1-1, with a possible D match to TRBD1 (6 bases). Germline CDR1 reads MGHRA; CDR2 reads YSYEKL. The CDR3 loop spans 15 amino acids. The V and J ends lost 4 bases and 0 bases respectively, with 12 bases between them. The CDR3 region has the DNA TGCGCCAGCAGCCGAATCGGGACAATGAACACTGAAGCTTTCTTT. It encodes CASSRIGTMNTEAFF.

The J gene is TRBJ2-2, the V gene TRBV18, with TRBD1 matching 8 bases. V lost 6 bases and J lost 4; bases outside the gene matches: 10. The germline V gene encodes CDR1 KGHSH and CDR2 LQKENI. The CDR3 sequence is 16 residues long. The chain's CDR3 is CASSPTGTGFTGELFF. CDR3 coding DNA: TGTGCCAGCTCCCCTACCGGGACAGGCTTCACCGGGGAGCTGTTTTTT.

This chain links TRBV4-1 with TRBJ2-7; TRBD2 is a possible D gene (5 bases). In germline, CDR1 is MGHRA, CDR2 YSYEKL. Trimming removed 4 bases from V and 0 bases from J, with 19 bases in between. The CDR3 consists of 17 residues. CDR3 residues: CASSLKRWQESSYEQYF. The CDR3 bases are TGCGCCAGCAGCCTAAAGCGGTGGCAGGAGAGCTCCTACGAGCAGTACTTC.

The chain combines TRBV6-6 with TRBJ2-5, with D maybe TRBD2 (5 bases). V was cut by 2 bases and J by 5 bases, with 12 bases left in between. This CDR3 comprises 14 residues. Germline CDR1 is MNHNY and CDR2 is SVGAGI (reference sequence). Here the CDR3 reads CASSYPAGRETQYF. CDR3 nucleotides: TGTGCCAGCAGTTACCCCGCGGGTCGGGAGACCCAGTACTTC.

The V call is TRBV18, the J call TRBJ1-1; maybe TRBD1 (6 bases). Germline lookup yields CDR1 KGHSH and CDR2 LQKENI. The CDR3 totals 14 residues. The V end lost 3 bases, the J end lost 3 bases, and 11 bases lay between the germline ends. The CDR3 nucleotides read TGTGCCAGCTCACCCGGAGGGGGACACACTGAAGCTTTCTTT. It translates to CASSPGGGHTEAFF. The full variable domain, with the rest looked up from reference TRBV18 and TRBJ1-1, is NAGVMQNPRHLVRRRGQEARLRCSPMKGHSHVYWYRQLPEEGLKFMVYLQKENIIDESGMPKERFSAEFPKEGPSILRIQQVVRGDSAAYFCASSPGGGHTEAFFGQGTRLTVV.

The chain is built from TRBV4-2 and TRBJ2-2, with D possibly matching TRBD2 (5 bases). V lost 4 bases, J lost 5 bases, and 20 bases lay in between. This CDR3 region has 17 residues. CDR1 LGHNA and CDR2 YNFKEQ come from the germline V gene. The CDR3 sequence is CASSRGRRAEGTGELFF. The CDR3 DNA follows: TGTGCCAGCAGCCGAGGGCGTAGGGCCGAGGGAACCGGGGAGCTGTTTTTT.

V and J are TRBV21-1 and TRBJ1-4; the D segment call TRBD1 is taken from the table without a DNA check. TRBV21-1 is annotated as a pseudogene. This CDR3 comprises 17 residues. The CDR3: CASSKDEDSLFNEKLFF. CDR3 DNA sequence: TGTGCCAGCAGCAAAGATGAAGACAGCCTCTTCAATGAAAAACTGTTTTTT.

V and J are TRBV20-1 and TRBJ2-1, with unresolved D. In germline, CDR1 is DFQATT, CDR2 SNEGSKA (reference sequence). The CDR3 is made up of 11 amino acids. Trimming removed 8 bases from V and 3 bases from J, with 8 bases in between. CDR3 nucleotide sequence: TGCAGTACGGATGGCTACAATGAGCAGTTCTTC. Its translation is CSTDGYNEQFF.

The J gene is TRBJ2-7, the V gene TRBV10-3; TRBD1 is a possible D gene (5 bases). V shed 0 bases and J shed 4 bases, with 16 bases lying between them. The CDR3 has 16 amino acids. Per germline, CDR1 ENHRY and CDR2 SYGVKD. The chain's CDR3 is CAISESEQGYGYEQYF. As DNA, the CDR3 is TGTGCCATCAGTGAGTCAGAGCAGGGTTACGGGTACGAGCAGTACTTC.

This chain links TRBV5-6 with TRBJ2-5; unclear D gene. CDR1 and CDR2 (germline): SGHDT, YYEEEE. Trimming left V 2 bases short and J 9 bases short, with 11 bases between. The CDR3 length is 12 residues. CDR3 sequence reads: CASSFQDRAQYF. The CDR3 DNA reads as TGTGCCAGCAGCTTTCAGGATCGGGCCCAGTACTTC. Combining the CDR3 with reference TRBV5-6 and TRBJ2-5 gives the whole variable domain DAGVTQSPTHLIKTRGQQVTLRCSPKSGHDTVSWYQQALGQGPQFIFQYYEEEERQRGNFPDRFSGHQFPNYSSELNVNALLLGDSALYLCASSFQDRAQYFGPGTRLLVL.

V gene TRBV6-4 combines with J gene TRBJ1-1; 7 bases align to TRBD1. Per germline, CDR1 MRHNA and CDR2 SNTAGT. Trimming removed 6 bases from V and 1 base from J; junction bases left unmatched: 5. This CDR3 comprises 14 residues. This chain's CDR3 is CASSQTGTNTEAFF. In nucleotides, the CDR3 is TGTGCCAGCAGCCAGACAGGGACGAACACTGAAGCTTTCTTT.

The chain combines TRBV5-4 with TRBJ2-7; D unclear. The germline V gene encodes CDR1 SGHNT and CDR2 YYREEE (reference sequence). This CDR3 has 15 residues. Trimming left V 3 bases short and J 7 bases short, with 20 bases between. The CDR3 DNA reads TGTGCCAGCAGCTCCCCATCTAGTTGGAGCAGGGAGCAGTACTTC. Protein product: CASSSPSSWSREQYF.

This clone appeared a few times. Germline is not matched at one junction end, which may reflect a read error. The V gene is TRBV5-4, the J gene TRBJ1-6, with D possibly matching TRBD1 (6 bases). CDR3 length: 15 residues. Germline loops: CDR1 SGHNT, CDR2 YYREEE (reference sequence). CDR3 region: CASSLEQGYTSPLHF. The CDR3 DNA follows: TGTGCCAGCAGCTTGGAACAGGGCTATACTTCACCCCTCCACTTT.

The chain uses TRBV2 and TRBJ2-7; 7 nucleotides align to TRBD2. Germline V CDR1 and CDR2: SNHLY, FYNNEI. CDR3 length: 13 amino acids. The CDR3 DNA reads as TGTGCTAGGGAGGGAAGGTTGTCCTACGAGCAGTACTTC. Its protein product is CAREGRLSYEQYF.

J is TRBJ2-5 and V is TRBV19, with 8 bases identical to TRBD1. Trimming cost V 8 bases and J 5 bases; bases outside gene matches: 7. This CDR3 comprises 13 residues. Germline assignment: CDR1 LNHDA and CDR2 SQIVND (reference sequence). The CDR3 region is CASVSDRAETQYF. Here the CDR3 DNA reads TGTGCCAGTGTCTCGGACAGGGCGGAGACCCAGTACTTC.

J is TRBJ1-6 and V is TRBV3-1 (or the pseudogene TRBV3-2); 8 nucleotides match TRBD1. V was pared by 4 bases and J by 7 bases, with 6 bases of the junction left unmatched. CDR3 length equals 15 residues. CDR1 LGHDT and CDR2 YNNKEL come from the germline V gene (reference sequence). This CDR3 is CASSRNRGTNSPLHF. The CDR3 nucleotides read TGTGCCAGCAGCCGAAACAGGGGGACCAATTCACCCCTCCACTTT.

For this clone: At one end the junction does not follow the germline gene, possibly because of a read error. The gene calls are TRBV7-8 and TRBJ2-1; 7 bases fit TRBD2. The germline V gene has CDR1 SGHVS and CDR2 FQNEAQ. CDR3 size: 22 residues. The CDR3 DNA is TGTGCCAGCAGCTTATCACGGGTTGGACTAGACAACACCCTAACAATCTACTATGAGCAGTTCTTC. This sequence encodes CASSLSRVGLDNTLTIYYEQFF. Using reference TRBV7-8 and TRBJ2-1 for the parts outside the CDR3, the full variable domain is GAGVSQSPRYKVAKRGQDVALRCDPISGHVSLFWYQQALGQGPEFLTYFQNEAQLDKSGLPSDRFFAERPEGSVSTLKIQRTQQEDSAVYLCASSLSRVGLDNTLTIYYEQFFGPGTRLTVL.

V gene TRBV29-1 combines with J gene TRBJ1-3, with D maybe TRBD1 (5 bases). Germline V gene sequence: CDR1 SQVTM, CDR2 ANQGSEA. The CDR3 contains 14 residues. V was shortened by 3 bases and J by 3 bases, with 12 bases between the two germline ends. The CDR3 DNA sequence: TGCAGCGTTGAGGAGGGGAAGGGTGGAAACACCATATATTTT. Translation: CSVEEGKGGNTIYF. The full variable domain, its missing parts supplied by reference TRBV29-1 and TRBJ1-3, is SAVISQKPSRDICQRGTSLTIQCQVDSQVTMMFWYRQQPGQSLTLIATANQGSEATYESGFVIDKFPISRPNLTFSTLTVSNMSPEDSSIYLCSVEEGKGGNTIYFGEGSWLTVV.